Following are 3 T cell receptor beta chains from one sample sequenced in a study of T cell repertoires in cytomegalovirus infection. MiXCR, run by TCRdb on the reads, gives a single entry per CDR3 protein. The sample lists 250,000 to 300,000 distinct CDR3 sequences, around 25% occurring once. The sample was PBMCs. These receptors originate from a human donor in good health (CMV status not recorded). Some clones in this sample may be carry-over from other donors' samples.

V is TRBV28 and J is TRBJ2-1, with D uncertain. The CDR3 is 14 amino acids. V was pared by 8 bases and J by 6 bases, with 17 bases between. Germline-derived CDR1 and CDR2 are MDHEN and SYDVKM. The CDR3 spells CASSRMGVVNEQFF. The CDR3 nucleotides read TGTGCCAGCTCCCGGATGGGTGTTGTCAATGAGCAGTTCTTC. Filled out from reference TRBV28 and TRBJ2-1, the complete variable domain reads DVKVTQSSRYLVKRTGEKVFLECVQDMDHENMFWYRQDPGLGLRLIYFSYDVKMKEKGDIPEGYSVSREKKERFSLILESASTNQTSMYLCASSRMGVVNEQFFGPGTRLTVL.

This clonotype was seen more than once but under ten times. V and J are TRBV7-2 and TRBJ1-5; the D is unclear. V was trimmed by 6 bases and J by 1 base, leaving 16 bases between them. Germline V lookup: CDR1 SGHTA, CDR2 FQGNSA. There are 16 residues in the CDR3. The CDR3 is CASSLTALLSNQPQHF. The CDR3 region has the DNA TGTGCCAGCAGTTTAACCGCCCTATTGAGCAATCAGCCCCAGCATTTT.

CDR3 DNA sequence: TGTGCCAGCAGCAGCGCCGCGCAGGGGGATGAAAAACTGTTTTTT. Encoded protein: CASSSAAQGDEKLFF. The J gene is TRBJ1-4, the V gene TRBV7-2, with 7 positions matching TRBD1. The CDR3 spans 15 residues. Germline V gene data show CDR1 as SGHTA and CDR2 as FQGNSA. After removal of 5 bases from V and 6 bases from J, the junction contained 9 bases not matched to a gene.